These 16 T cell receptor beta chains were sequenced from one sample in a study of control samples from healthy donors and cancer patients. The assay was immunoSEQ multiplex PCR, and TCRdb's table has in-frame clones only and misses some. The data show 95,000 to 130,000 clones, 93% seen once. What was sequenced was blood. The receptors shown here come from a young man in good health.

This chain connects TRBV5-1 to TRBJ2-3, with a possible D match to TRBD1 (6 bases). The germline V gene encodes CDR1 SGHRS and CDR2 YFSETQ. The V and J ends lost 1 base and 3 bases respectively, with 12 bases between them. CDR3 length equals 15 residues. Written as DNA, the CDR3 is TGCGCCAGCAGCTTGACGACCACAGGGACAGATACGCAGTATTTT. As protein: CASSLTTTGTDTQYF.

The V call is TRBV7-2, the J call TRBJ2-1, with TRBD2 identical over 8 bases. Germline CDR1 is SGHTA and CDR2 is FQGNSA. This CDR3 has 15 amino acids. J gave up 3 bases and V 1 base, and 2 bases lay outside the gene matches. CDR3 sequence: CASSLGTSGYNEQFF. The CDR3 DNA follows: TGTGCCAGCAGCTTAGGAACTAGCGGCTACAATGAGCAGTTCTTC.

The chain links TRBV5-4 to TRBJ1-1, with D uncertain. This CDR3 comprises 15 residues. Germline assignment: CDR1 SGHNT and CDR2 YYREEE (reference sequence). Trimming shortened V by 0 bases and J by 4 bases, and 13 bases separated the two germline ends. The CDR3 coding sequence is TGTGCCAGCAGCTTGGGGTCGGGAGTGGTCACTGAAGCTTTCTTT. It codes for CASSLGSGVVTEAFF.

V usage is TRBV2 and J usage is TRBJ2-2, with 9 bases fitting TRBD1. This CDR3 region has 14 residues. The trim removed 7 bases at V and 8 bases at J, leaving 8 bases unmatched. The germline gives CDR1 SNHLY, CDR2 FYNNEI. CDR3 in amino acids: CASKAQGAGGELFF. CDR3 bases: TGTGCCAGCAAAGCACAGGGGGCAGGGGGGGAGCTGTTTTTT.

The chain joins TRBV11-2 to TRBJ2-7; 7 nucleotides match TRBD1. The V and J ends lost 2 bases and 4 bases, in that order; junction bases with no gene match: 5. CDR3 length equals 14 residues. CDR1 is SGHAT, CDR2 FQNNGV, per germline. DNA of the CDR3: TGTGCCAGCAGCTTACGTCGGGACAGTTACGAGCAGTACGTC. Encoded protein: CASSLRRDSYEQYV.

The chain couples TRBV7-9 to TRBJ2-1; 8 bases agree with TRBD1. Germline V gives CDR1 SEHNR, CDR2 FQNEAQ (reference sequence). The CDR3 loop spans 15 amino acids. V trimming: 3 bases; J trimming: 5 bases; junction bases outside the gene matches: 6. The CDR3, as DNA: TGTGCCAGCAGCTTCCAGGACAGGGCTGACAATGAGCAGTTCTTC. The encoded protein is CASSFQDRADNEQFF. The full variable domain, completed using reference TRBV7-9 and TRBJ2-1, is DTGVSQNPRHKITKRGQNVTFRCDPISEHNRLYWYRQTLGQGPEFLTYFQNEAQLEKSRLLSDRFSAERPKGSFSTLEIQRTEQGDSAMYLCASSFQDRADNEQFFGPGTRLTVL.

This rearrangement joins TRBV20-1 to TRBJ2-7; 7 nucleotides line up with TRBD1. The junction had 13 bases not matched to a gene; V was cut back by 5 bases and J by 6 bases. CDR3 size: 14 residues. The germline V gene has CDR1 DFQATT and CDR2 SNEGSKA (reference sequence). CDR3: CSACAGTALPEQYF. The CDR3 nucleotides are TGCAGTGCTTGTGCCGGGACAGCACTTCCCGAGCAGTACTTC.

This chain connects TRBV5-4 to TRBJ1-1; perhaps TRBD1 as D (6 bases). The CDR3 contains 15 residues. V lost 5 bases to trimming and J lost 5 bases, with 19 bases between them. Germline V gives CDR1 SGHNT, CDR2 YYREEE (reference sequence). This CDR3 reads CASRTYTGLGTEAFF. CDR3 DNA: TGTGCCAGCAGGACCTACACAGGGTTGGGAACTGAAGCTTTCTTT.

The chain uses TRBV30 and TRBJ1-2, with D perhaps TRBD1 (5 bases). With 3 bases removed from V and 8 bases from J, the gap between germline ends came to 13 bases. Germline CDR1 is GTSNPN and CDR2 is SVGIG (reference sequence). This CDR3 spans 12 amino acids. The CDR3 nucleotides are TGTGCCTGGAGCGGGGCCCGGGACGGCTACACCTTC. It translates to CAWSGARDGYTF.

V usage is TRBV28 and J usage is TRBJ1-5; 8 bases agree with TRBD1. Germline values: CDR1 MDHEN, CDR2 SYDVKM. The CDR3 runs to 17 residues. With V trimmed by 4 bases and J by 0 bases, 8 bases remained unmatched. The CDR3 protein is CASSSGTGQYSNQPQHF. CDR3 in DNA: TGTGCCAGCAGTTCCGGGACAGGTCAATATAGCAATCAGCCCCAGCATTTT.

The chain is built from TRBV6-5 and TRBJ2-7, with 7 bases matching TRBD2. The germline gives CDR1 MNHEY, CDR2 SVGAGI. V was clipped by 7 bases and J by 2 bases; unmatched bases: 2. The CDR3 consists of 12 residues. The CDR3 DNA is TGTGCCAGCACCAGCGGGGCCTACGAGCAGTACGTC. Its translation: CASTSGAYEQYV.

The chain carries TRBV21-1 and TRBJ1-1. TRBV21-1 is reported as a pseudogene. This CDR3 has 16 amino acids. This CDR3 is CASIPEPGPRDTEAFF. The DNA for the CDR3 is TGTGCCAGCATCCCCGAGCCGGGACCCCGGGACACTGAAGCTTTCTTT.

The chain recombines TRBV6-6 with TRBJ1-2, with D possibly matching TRBD1 (6 bases). The germline gives CDR1 MNHNY, CDR2 SVGAGI (reference sequence). V was trimmed by 5 bases and J by 8 bases, leaving 15 bases between them. The CDR3 length is 13 residues. The CDR3 sequence is CASSRGGSRGYTF. The CDR3 DNA sequence: TGTGCCAGCAGTCGAGGGGGATCTCGAGGCTACACCTTC.

The V gene is TRBV9, the J gene TRBJ1-2; 7 bases line up with TRBD1. The CDR3 has 13 residues. CDR1 SGDLS and CDR2 YYNGEE come from the germline V gene. V was clipped by 2 bases and J by 7 bases; unmatched bases: 5. This CDR3 is CASSVNRGSGYTF. DNA for the CDR3: TGTGCCAGCAGCGTGAACAGGGGTAGTGGCTACACCTTC.

V usage is TRBV7-9 and J usage is TRBJ2-1, with 8 bases fitting TRBD1. This CDR3 is built from 15 residues. From germline, CDR1 is SEHNR and CDR2 FQNEAQ (reference sequence). V was pared by 0 bases and J by 3 bases, with 1 base of the junction left unmatched. The CDR3 DNA sequence: TGTGCCAGCAGCTTAGCCAGGGGGCTCTACAATGAGCAGTTCTTC. Residues: CASSLARGLYNEQFF.

The chain recombines TRBV9 with TRBJ2-2; TRBD1 agrees at 8 bases. Germline trimming cut 3 bases from V and 6 bases from J; bases unmatched to any gene: 10. Germline V gene sequence: CDR1 SGDLS, CDR2 YYNGEE. This CDR3 contains 16 residues. CDR3 region: CASSASRDRISGELFF. In DNA, the CDR3 is TGTGCCAGCAGCGCCAGCCGGGACAGGATATCCGGGGAGCTGTTTTTT.